The next 6 T cell receptor beta chains were all read from a single sample in a study of post-analysis software for immune sequencing data. Study results and limitations: Patients used four to six TRBV segments, including TRBV5-6, TRBV5-1 and TRBV20-1, more often than controls.

Included in the TCR beta cDNA libraries were unique molecular identifiers. Via MiXCR, TCRdb re-called the PCR reads, giving one row per CDR3 protein. The repertoire holds roughly 570,000 distinct CDR3 sequences, with 30% to 40% as singletons. These receptors lack a known antigen. Specimen: blood. The receptors here all came from a girl between 2 and 17 years old with multiple sclerosis.

The chain joins TRBV10-3 to TRBJ2-5; D gene unclear. This CDR3 has 11 amino acids. Germline V gene sequence: CDR1 ENHRY, CDR2 SYGVKD. V was clipped by 6 bases and J by 5 bases, with 7 bases between them. CDR3 nucleotide sequence: TGTGCCATCAGGGACGGGGAGACCCAGTACTTC. Translating it yields CAIRDGETQYF.

The chain links TRBV6-1 to TRBJ2-1; D ambiguous. This CDR3 comprises 15 residues. Trimming took off 6 bases at V and 2 bases at J, with 14 bases between the two ends. Germline loops: CDR1 MNHNS, CDR2 SASEGT. Written as DNA, the CDR3 is TGTGCCAGCAGATTCGAAAGCTTCACCTACAATGAGCAGTTCTTC. Protein sequence: CASRFESFTYNEQFF.

The chain has TRBV20-1 and TRBJ2-1; D not resolved. Trimming shortened V by 1 base and J by 1 base, and 8 bases separated the two germline ends. Germline V gene lookup returns CDR1 DFQATT and CDR2 SNEGSKA (reference sequence). This CDR3 contains 14 residues. This CDR3 is CSARGVVSYNEQFF. CDR3 DNA sequence: TGCAGTGCTAGAGGTGTAGTTTCCTACAATGAGCAGTTCTTC.

This sequence joins TRBV13 and TRBJ2-5; D is possibly TRBD2 (5 bases). The J call is uncertain, as TRBJ2-7 better fits the DNA end. This CDR3 is built from 15 residues. Looked up from germline, CDR1 is PRHDT and CDR2 is FYEKMQ (reference sequence). CDR3 loop: CASSSRPGKGNEQYF. The CDR3 coding sequence is TGTGCCAGCAGCTCACGACCGGGAAAAGGCAACGAGCAGTACTTC.

In this sample, this clonotype turned up a few times. The chain couples TRBV10-3 to TRBJ2-5; weak D call: TRBD2 (6 bases). The ends were cut back, 9 bases at V and 3 bases at J, with 14 bases in the middle. CDR1 ENHRY and CDR2 SYGVKD come from the germline V gene. The CDR3 consists of 13 residues. The CDR3 nucleotides read TGTGCCATTAATAGGGGAGGAGAAGAGACCCAGTACTTC. It translates to CAINRGGEETQYF.

The chain has TRBV10-3 and TRBJ2-3; D is possibly TRBD1 (6 bases). Germline V gives CDR1 ENHRY, CDR2 SYGVKD. This CDR3 spans 16 amino acids. With 5 bases removed from V and 2 bases from J, the gap between germline ends came to 17 bases. This CDR3 reads CAISSRTEGTTDTQYF. The CDR3 nucleotides are TGTGCCATCAGTTCAAGGACAGAGGGAACCACAGATACGCAGTATTTT.